These 20 T cell receptor beta chains originate from one sample sequenced in a study of blood T cell repertoires in COVID-19. Profiled with immunoSEQ multiplex PCR; TCRdb holds only in-frame clones, not every one. Here the sample spans 95,000 to 100,000 clones, around 87% being singletons. The sample comprised peripheral blood. All receptors come from a woman aged 25 to 39 with acute or convalescent COVID-19.

The chain links TRBV2 to TRBJ1-1; 8 positions match TRBD1. V lost 10 bases, J lost 3 bases, and 7 bases stayed unmatched. Looked up from germline, CDR1 is SNHLY and CDR2 is FYNNEI. The CDR3 is 13 amino acids. CDR3 nucleotide sequence: TGTGCCACCTCAAGGACAGGGTACACTGAAGCTTTCTTT. This sequence encodes CATSRTGYTEAFF.

The V and J genes are TRBV7-2 and TRBJ1-1, with 7 nucleotides matching TRBD1. CDR1 and CDR2 from the germline V gene are SGHTA and FQGNSA. The V gene end was trimmed by 5 bases and the J gene end by 6 bases; junction bases not matched to a gene: 9. CDR3 length: 14 amino acids. The CDR3 loop reads CASSPGQASPEAFF. Written as DNA, the CDR3 is TGTGCCAGCAGCCCCGGACAGGCCTCGCCTGAAGCTTTCTTT.

The chain uses TRBV9 and TRBJ1-3, with 8 bases fitting TRBD1. Germline V lookup: CDR1 SGDLS, CDR2 YYNGEE. This CDR3 is 17 amino acids long. V was pared by 3 bases and J by 1 base, with 9 bases of the junction left unmatched. In DNA form, the CDR3 reads TGTGCCAGCAGCGGAGAGGACAGGGAACGGTCTGGAAACACCATATATTTT. Its protein is CASSGEDRERSGNTIYF.

The chain has TRBV3-1 (or the pseudogene TRBV3-2) and TRBJ1-2; unclear D gene. Germline CDR1 is LGHDT and CDR2 is YNNKEL (reference sequence). The V gene lost 0 bases and the J gene lost 9 bases, with 11 bases spanning the gap. The CDR3 has 13 residues. As DNA, the CDR3 is TGTGCCAGCAGCCAAGAGAAAGCACGTAGCTACACCTTC. Translated, it gives CASSQEKARSYTF.

The J gene is TRBJ1-6, the V gene TRBV6-4; D call uncertain. The CDR3 length is 14 residues. CDR1 is MRHNA, CDR2 SNTAGT, per germline. Trimming pared 5 bases from V and 5 bases from J, leaving 10 bases between. The CDR3 reads CASSFAVDNSPLHF. The CDR3 DNA reads TGTGCCAGCAGTTTCGCAGTGGATAATTCACCCCTCCACTTT.

This clone was detected a few times. The chain recombines TRBV5-1 with TRBJ1-2; 8 bases are shared with TRBD1. Germline-derived CDR1 and CDR2 are SGHRS and YFSETQ. J was trimmed by 8 bases and V by 4 bases; bases with no gene match: 13. This CDR3 contains 15 residues. The chain's CDR3 is CASSEGQVAGGGYTF. The CDR3 DNA sequence: TGCGCCAGCAGCGAGGGACAGGTGGCAGGGGGAGGCTACACCTTC.

The rearrangement joins TRBV6-6 to TRBJ2-7; 10 nucleotides line up with TRBD1. Trimming took 0 bases from V and 3 from J; bases not matched to a gene: 2. The CDR3 has 15 amino acids. In germline, CDR1 is MNHNY, CDR2 SVGAGI (reference sequence). The DNA of the CDR3 is TGTGCCAGCAGTTACTCCGGGACAGGGGACTACGAGCAGTACTTC. It translates to CASSYSGTGDYEQYF.

The chain is built from TRBV5-1 and TRBJ1-2; D gene ambiguous. Trimming took 0 bases from V and 0 from J, leaving 15 bases between them. CDR1 SGHRS and CDR2 YFSETQ come from the germline V gene. The CDR3 sequence is 17 residues long. The CDR3 DNA is TGCGCCAGCAGCTTGGGATTGGGTAACAGAGCTAACTATGGCTACACCTTC. This codes for CASSLGLGNRANYGYTF.

V usage is TRBV5-1 and J usage is TRBJ1-2; D uncertain. V was shortened by 2 bases and J by 7 bases, with 12 bases between the two germline ends. The CDR3 totals 13 residues. Germline V gene sequence: CDR1 SGHRS, CDR2 YFSETQ. CDR3 residues: CASSFLSGGGYTF. CDR3 DNA sequence: TGCGCCAGCAGCTTTCTCTCCGGCGGTGGCTACACCTTC.

The gene calls are TRBV12-3 or TRBV12-4 and TRBJ1-1, with D unclear. The CDR3 has 13 residues. V was clipped by 3 bases and J by 3 bases, with 8 bases between them. Written as DNA, the CDR3 is TGTGCCAGCAGTTTCGCAGGATACACTGAAGCTTTCTTT. Translating it yields CASSFAGYTEAFF.

The chain uses TRBV9 and TRBJ2-7; 10 nucleotides match TRBD2. V gave up 0 bases and J gave up 3 bases; unmatched junction bases: 9. Per germline, CDR1 SGDLS and CDR2 YYNGEE. The CDR3 covers 17 residues. CDR3 loop: CASSVVPSGGSLYEQYF. The CDR3 DNA is TGTGCCAGCAGCGTAGTCCCTAGCGGGGGTAGTCTCTACGAGCAGTACTTC.

This chain links TRBV3-1 (or the pseudogene TRBV3-2) with TRBJ1-6; the D gene is possibly TRBD1 (5 bases). The CDR3 is 14 amino acids. The V end was cut by 7 bases, the J end by 8 bases, with 15 bases between. CDR1 LGHDT and CDR2 YNNKEL come from the germline V gene (reference sequence). The CDR3 here is CASTPRGGDSPLHF. The CDR3 DNA sequence: TGTGCCAGCACCCCCCGGGGGGGGGATTCACCCCTCCACTTT.

V and J are TRBV11-2 and TRBJ2-1; 11 bases are a match to TRBD2. CDR1 is SGHAT, CDR2 FQNNGV, per germline. V lost 3 bases to trimming and J lost 3 bases; unmatched junction nucleotides: 1. The CDR3 is made up of 15 amino acids. The CDR3 loop is CASSFSGGGYNEQFF. In nucleotides, the CDR3 is TGTGCCAGCAGCTTTAGCGGGGGGGGCTACAATGAGCAGTTCTTC.

The chain couples TRBV13 to TRBJ1-1, with TRBD1 identical over 9 bases. The CDR3 totals 19 residues. Germline CDR1 and CDR2: PRHDT and FYEKMQ (reference sequence). V trimming: 1 base; J trimming: 7 bases; junction bases outside the gene matches: 19. CDR3 loop: CASSLVGLNRGRVRNEAFF. CDR3 nucleotide sequence: TGTGCCAGCAGCTTAGTGGGATTGAACAGGGGGCGCGTTCGAAATGAAGCTTTCTTT.

The chain is built from TRBV6-6 and TRBJ1-1; D is ambiguous. Trimming pared 5 bases from V and 0 bases from J, leaving 7 bases between. The CDR3 has 13 amino acids. In germline, CDR1 is MNHNY, CDR2 SVGAGI (reference sequence). This chain's CDR3 is CASSGNLNTEAFF. In DNA, the CDR3 is TGTGCCAGCAGTGGCAATCTGAACACTGAAGCTTTCTTT.

The V and J genes are TRBV11-1 and TRBJ2-7, with TRBD1 identical over 11 bases. The CDR3 has 15 amino acids. Germline V gene lookup returns CDR1 SGHAT and CDR2 FQDESV (reference sequence). V lost 4 bases, J lost 5 bases, and 7 bases stayed unmatched. The CDR3 sequence is CASSSPDRGLNEQYF. The CDR3, as DNA: TGTGCCAGCAGCTCCCCGGACAGGGGGCTCAACGAGCAGTACTTC.

This clone was observed a single time. The V call is TRBV5-1, the J call TRBJ2-7; 9 nucleotides match TRBD1. After removal of 0 bases from V and 2 bases from J, the junction contained 6 bases not matched to a gene. The V gene's germline CDR1 is SGHRS and CDR2 YFSETQ. This CDR3 has 16 amino acids. The CDR3 here is CASSLVPGTGTYEQYF. The DNA of the CDR3 is TGCGCCAGCAGCTTGGTTCCCGGGACAGGGACCTACGAGCAGTACTTC. Based on the CDR3 plus reference TRBV5-1 and TRBJ2-7, the full variable domain is KAGVTQTPRYLIKTRGQQVTLSCSPISGHRSVSWYQQTPGQGLQFLFEYFSETQRNKGNFPGRFSGRQFSNSRSEMNVSTLELGDSALYLCASSLVPGTGTYEQYFGPGTRLTVT.

The chain combines TRBV10-3 with TRBJ1-6; 7 bases agree with TRBD1. Germline loops: CDR1 ENHRY, CDR2 SYGVKD. After removal of 7 bases from V and 6 bases from J, the junction contained 6 bases not matched to a gene. The CDR3 extends over 14 amino acids. The CDR3 here is CAIKETGLNSPLHF. The CDR3 DNA is TGTGCCATCAAGGAGACAGGGCTTAATTCACCCCTCCACTTT.

This chain joins TRBV18 and TRBJ2-2, with no clear D. This CDR3 is 14 amino acids long. CDR1 and CDR2 (germline): KGHSH, LQKENI. V was clipped by 0 bases and J by 5 bases, with 7 bases between them. CDR3 amino acids: CASSPPETTGELFF. The CDR3 DNA reads TGTGCCAGCTCACCACCTGAAACTACCGGGGAGCTGTTTTTT.

This chain connects TRBV28 to TRBJ2-7; TRBD1 agrees at 8 bases. Germline CDR1 and CDR2: MDHEN and SYDVKM. With 8 bases clipped from V and 2 bases from J, the junction kept 5 bases outside the gene matches. The length of the CDR3 is 13 residues. CDR3 DNA sequence: TGTGCCAGCGCCGACAGGGGTGCCTACGAGCAGTACTTC. Protein product: CASADRGAYEQYF.